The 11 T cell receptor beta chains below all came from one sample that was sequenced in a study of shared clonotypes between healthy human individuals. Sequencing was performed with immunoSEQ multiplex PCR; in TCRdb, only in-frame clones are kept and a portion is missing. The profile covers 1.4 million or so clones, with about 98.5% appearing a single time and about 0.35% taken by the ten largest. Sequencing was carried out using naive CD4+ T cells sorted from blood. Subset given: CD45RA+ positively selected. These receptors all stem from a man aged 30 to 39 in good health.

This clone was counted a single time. CDR3 sequence: CASSPLQRWGEQFF. CDR3 coding DNA: TGTGCCAGCAGCCCTCTCCAGCGTTGGGGTGAGCAGTTCTTC. The V gene is TRBV7-8, the J gene TRBJ2-1; D unclear. V lost 5 bases, J lost 9 bases, and 17 bases lay in between. Germline V gene data show CDR1 as SGHVS and CDR2 as FQNEAQ. The CDR3 runs to 14 residues.

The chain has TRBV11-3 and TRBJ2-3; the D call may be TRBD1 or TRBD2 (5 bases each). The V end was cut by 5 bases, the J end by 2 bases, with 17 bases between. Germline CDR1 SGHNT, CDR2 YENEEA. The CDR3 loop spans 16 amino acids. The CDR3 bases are TGTGCCAGCAGCATAGGGACGGGAACAGCCACAGATACGCAGTATTTT. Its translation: CASSIGTGTATDTQYF.

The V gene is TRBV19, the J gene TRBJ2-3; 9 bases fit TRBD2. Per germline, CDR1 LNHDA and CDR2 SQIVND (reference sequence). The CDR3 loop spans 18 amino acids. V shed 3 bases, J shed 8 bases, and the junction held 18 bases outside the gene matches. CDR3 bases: TGTGCCAGTAGTATCGGGGCTAGCGGGAATGGGGTTTTTGGTACGCAGTATTTT. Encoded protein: CASSIGASGNGVFGTQYF.

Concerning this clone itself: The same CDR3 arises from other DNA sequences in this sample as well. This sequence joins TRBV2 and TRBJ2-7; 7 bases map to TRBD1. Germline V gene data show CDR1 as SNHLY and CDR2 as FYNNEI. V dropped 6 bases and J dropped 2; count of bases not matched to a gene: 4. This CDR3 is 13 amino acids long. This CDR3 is CASRKTGTYEQYF. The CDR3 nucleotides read TGTGCCAGCAGAAAGACAGGGACCTACGAGCAGTACTTC.

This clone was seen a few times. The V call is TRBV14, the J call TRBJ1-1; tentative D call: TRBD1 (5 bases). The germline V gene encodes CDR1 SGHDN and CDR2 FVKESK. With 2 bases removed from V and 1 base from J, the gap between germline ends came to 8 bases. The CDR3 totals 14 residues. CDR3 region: CASSQRQWNTEAFF. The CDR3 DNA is TGTGCCAGCAGCCAAAGACAGTGGAACACTGAAGCTTTCTTT.

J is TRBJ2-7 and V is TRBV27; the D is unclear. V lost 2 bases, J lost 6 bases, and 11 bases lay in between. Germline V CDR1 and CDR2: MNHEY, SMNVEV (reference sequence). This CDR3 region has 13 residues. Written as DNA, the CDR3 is TGTGCCAGCAGTTTACTGACTGGGATCGAGCAGTACTTC. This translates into CASSLLTGIEQYF.

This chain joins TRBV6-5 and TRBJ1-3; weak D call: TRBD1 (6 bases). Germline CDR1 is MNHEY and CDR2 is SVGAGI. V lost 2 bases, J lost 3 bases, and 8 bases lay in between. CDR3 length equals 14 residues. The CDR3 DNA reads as TGTGCCAGCAGTTACGGGGGGCTTGGAAACACCATATATTTT. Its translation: CASSYGGLGNTIYF.

CDR3 protein: CASSFGYQPQHF. The DNA of the CDR3 is TGTGCCAGTAGCTTCGGATATCAGCCCCAGCATTTT. This chain joins TRBV19 and TRBJ1-5; D unresolved. The CDR3 length is 12 residues. Germline CDR1 is LNHDA and CDR2 is SQIVND (reference sequence). Trimming took 6 bases from V and 5 from J, leaving 8 bases between them.

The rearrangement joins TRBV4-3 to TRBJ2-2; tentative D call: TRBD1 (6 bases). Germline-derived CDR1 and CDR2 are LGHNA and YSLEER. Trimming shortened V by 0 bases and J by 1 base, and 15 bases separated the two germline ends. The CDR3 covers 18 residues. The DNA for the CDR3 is TGCGCCAGCAGCCAAGATGGGTTGGCAGGGGTGAACACCGGGGAGCTGTTTTTT. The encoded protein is CASSQDGLAGVNTGELFF.

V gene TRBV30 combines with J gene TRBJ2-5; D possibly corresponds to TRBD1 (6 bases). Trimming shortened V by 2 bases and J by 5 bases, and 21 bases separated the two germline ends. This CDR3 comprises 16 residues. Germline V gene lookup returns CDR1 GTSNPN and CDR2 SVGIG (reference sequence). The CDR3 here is CAWSKGQLLRGETQYF. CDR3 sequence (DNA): TGTGCCTGGAGTAAGGGACAATTATTACGTGGCGAGACCCAGTACTTC.

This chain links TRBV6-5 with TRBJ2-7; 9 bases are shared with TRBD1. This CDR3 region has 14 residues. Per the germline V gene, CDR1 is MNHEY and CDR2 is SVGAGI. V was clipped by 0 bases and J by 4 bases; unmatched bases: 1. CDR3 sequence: CASSYSGTGYEQYF. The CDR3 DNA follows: TGTGCCAGCAGTTACTCCGGGACAGGGTACGAGCAGTACTTC.